The 13 T cell receptor beta chains below were found in one sample sequenced in a study of shared clonotypes between healthy human individuals. Method: immunoSEQ multiplex PCR; TCRdb's copy keeps in-frame clones and lacks some. There are about 1.1 million clones in the sample; around three quarters occur only once, and 0.85% to 1% lies in the top ten. Sequencing was carried out using memory CD4+ T cells from PBMCs. Subset described: CD45RA-negative fraction. Receptors were obtained from a man younger than 30 in good health. Some clones in this sample may be carry-over from other donors' samples.

J is TRBJ2-2 and V is TRBV5-4, with TRBD1 matching over 9 bases. This CDR3 contains 17 residues. The junction had 8 bases not matched to a gene; V was cut back by 2 bases and J by 3 bases. Per the germline V gene, CDR1 is SGHNT and CDR2 is YYREEE (reference sequence). As DNA, the CDR3 is TGTGCCAGCAGCTTTTCAACAGGGGGCGCCGACACCGGGGAGCTGTTTTTT. Translating it yields CASSFSTGGADTGELFF. The complete variable domain, with remaining parts taken from reference TRBV5-4 and TRBJ2-2, reads ETGVTQSPTHLIKTRGQQVTLRCSSQSGHNTVSWYQQALGQGPQFIFQYYREEENGRGNFPPRFSGLQFPNYSSELNVNALELDDSALYLCASSFSTGGADTGELFFGEGSRLTVL.

This chain uses TRBV5-1 with TRBJ2-3; 8 nucleotides align to TRBD2. The germline V gene has CDR1 SGHRS and CDR2 YFSETQ. CDR3 length equals 16 residues. After removal of 0 bases from V and 2 bases from J, the junction contained 5 bases not matched to a gene. The CDR3, as DNA: TGCGCCAGCAGCTTGGTTAGCGGGAAGTACACAGATACGCAGTATTTT. It is translated as CASSLVSGKYTDTQYF.

Remarks on this clone: This sample includes further DNA sequences coding for the same CDR3. The chain recombines TRBV5-1 with TRBJ1-1; 7 bases map to TRBD1. Germline CDR1 reads SGHRS; CDR2 reads YFSETQ. V shed 1 base and J 4 bases; nucleotides not matched to a gene: 1. This CDR3 region has 13 residues. The CDR3 DNA sequence: TGCGCCAGCAGCTTGCAGGGGGGCACTGAAGCTTTCTTT. It encodes CASSLQGGTEAFF.

This clone was detected ten times or more. This chain joins TRBV6-1 and TRBJ2-6; D ambiguous. This CDR3 comprises 11 residues. CDR1 is MNHNS and CDR2 is SASEGT in the germline V gene. Trimming removed 11 bases at V and 6 bases at J, with 8 bases between. CDR3 protein: CAGRTANVLTF. The CDR3 DNA reads as TGTGCCGGCCGTACGGCCAACGTCCTGACTTTC.

The chain joins TRBV6-1 to TRBJ2-5, with TRBD1 matching over 8 bases. Per germline, CDR1 MNHNS and CDR2 SASEGT. The trim removed 3 bases at V and 5 bases at J, leaving 20 bases unmatched. The length of the CDR3 is 19 residues. As DNA, the CDR3 is TGTGCCAGCAGTGACCCTGCTCAGGGGGCGCTCCCAAGGGGCGAGACCCAGTACTTC. Its translation is CASSDPAQGALPRGETQYF.

This clone was seen a single time. The V and J genes are TRBV18 and TRBJ1-1; TRBD1 matches 10 bases. CDR1 and CDR2 (germline): KGHSH, LQKENI. V lost 5 bases to trimming and J lost 3 bases; unmatched junction nucleotides: 6. This CDR3 is built from 15 residues. CDR3 nucleotides: TGTGCCAGCTCATTACGGACAGGGGGGGACACTGAAGCTTTCTTT. Protein: CASSLRTGGDTEAFF.

This sequence joins TRBV10-2 and TRBJ2-7; D remains unclear. This CDR3 spans 15 amino acids. Trimming shortened V by 5 bases and J by 2 bases, and 16 bases separated the two germline ends. Germline values: CDR1 WSHSY, CDR2 SAAADI. The CDR3 protein is CASSPAGFEAYEQYF. For the CDR3, the DNA is TGCGCCAGCAGTCCTGCCGGGTTTGAGGCCTACGAGCAGTACTTC.

This clone was found a few times. The CDR3 loop reads CASTYSSGNTIYF. CDR3 nucleotide sequence: TGTGCCAGTACGTACAGCTCTGGAAACACCATATATTTT. The gene calls are TRBV19 and TRBJ1-3; D gene unclear. Germline V lookup: CDR1 LNHDA, CDR2 SQIVND (reference sequence). Trimming took 7 bases from V and 0 from J, leaving 7 bases between them. The CDR3 length is 13 residues.

This clone showed up just a few times. The chain joins TRBV7-9 to TRBJ1-2; 9 nucleotides align to TRBD1. Losses at the gene ends were 5 bases for V and 4 bases for J; bases not matched to a gene: 5. This CDR3 comprises 14 residues. Germline loops: CDR1 SEHNR, CDR2 FQNEAQ (reference sequence). CDR3 DNA sequence: TGTGCCAGCAGCCGGGGGGACAGGGCCTATGGCTACACCTTC. Translated, it gives CASSRGDRAYGYTF.

As regards this clone: The sample contains more than one DNA sequence encoding this CDR3. V and J are TRBV5-6 and TRBJ2-3; weak D call: TRBD2 (5 bases). There are 15 residues in the CDR3. V lost 1 base and J lost 4, with 13 bases in between. Germline CDR1 and CDR2: SGHDT and YYEEEE. The CDR3 DNA reads as TGTGCCAGCAGCTTGTATCTAGCCGGCGCAGATACGCAGTATTTT. Translating gives CASSLYLAGADTQYF.

The V gene is TRBV15, the J gene TRBJ2-1; 8 bases match TRBD1. In germline, CDR1 is LNHNV, CDR2 YYDKDF (reference sequence). The CDR3 length is 15 residues. The trim removed 3 bases at V and 8 bases at J, leaving 9 bases unmatched. CDR3 sequence (DNA): TGTGCCACCAGCAGGGAGGCAGGGGGCAGGGATGAGCAGTTCTTC. This gives the protein CATSREAGGRDEQFF. The variable domain in full, completed from reference TRBV15 and TRBJ2-1, reads DAMVIQNPRYQVTQFGKPVTLSCSQTLNHNVMYWYQQKSSQAPKLLFHYYDKDFNNEADTPDNFQSRRPNTSFCFLDIRSPGLGDTAMYLCATSREAGGRDEQFFGPGTRLTVL.

The chain combines TRBV5-1 with TRBJ2-5; 8 bases map to TRBD2. The germline gives CDR1 SGHRS, CDR2 YFSETQ. Germline trimming cut 0 bases from V and 4 bases from J; bases unmatched to any gene: 5. The CDR3 contains 15 residues. CDR3 amino acids: CASSLEVAGRETQYF. CDR3 DNA sequence: TGCGCCAGCAGCTTGGAAGTAGCGGGACGAGAGACCCAGTACTTC.

The rearrangement uses TRBV6-5 and TRBJ1-3, with 7 bases identical to TRBD1. Germline V CDR1 and CDR2: MNHEY, SVGAGI. The CDR3 is 15 residues long. Trimming at V came to 6 bases and at J to 0 bases, leaving 5 bases not matched to a gene. In nucleotides, the CDR3 is TGTGCCAGCAGGTCGACAGGGCTCTCTGGAAACACCATATATTTT. It encodes CASRSTGLSGNTIYF.